This T cell receptor (beta chain) was observed in a study of T cell responses to AZD1222 COVID-19 vaccine. Study at large: Second-dose timings of about 4 or about 12 weeks were pooled.

Study conclusions and caveats: Spike-specific TCR breadth and depth were elevated following two AZD1222 doses. Seropositivity was recorded at baseline in only a handful of AZD1222 recipients.

Concerning this clone itself: The antigen is not known.

Generated by immunoSEQ multiplex PCR, the TCRdb table keeps only in-frame clones and is missing some. The repertoire holds about 95,000 clones, roughly 91% seen once, with 3.5% to 4% in the top ten. The receptor's source is an adult in good health. The material was peripheral blood, obtained on day 0 of AZD1222 vaccination.

CDR3 bases: TGTGCCTGGAGTGGCGGGGCGGGGGGAGGTGAGACCCAGTACTTC. Translated, it gives CAWSGGAGGGETQYF. The rearrangement joins TRBV30 to TRBJ2-5; 8 bases are a match to TRBD2. The CDR3 has 15 amino acids. Per germline, CDR1 GTSNPN and CDR2 SVGIG (reference sequence). V shed 1 base and J 5 bases; nucleotides not matched to a gene: 9.